This paragraph reports one TCR beta chain. The sample belongs to a study of blood T cell repertoires in COVID-19. TCRdb's table, derived via immunoSEQ multiplex PCR, lists solely in-frame clones and lacks some. Of roughly 34,000 clones in the sample, approximately 85% are singletons; the top ten hold about 8.6%. Germline loops: CDR1 MRHNA, CDR2 SNTAGT. This CDR3 is 15 amino acids long. V gave up 5 bases and J gave up 3 bases; unmatched junction bases: 6. Material: peripheral blood. The sequence was obtained from an elderly man with active COVID-19. This chain uses TRBV6-4 with TRBJ1-5, with 8 bases lining up with TRBD1. CDR3 sequence: CASSSTGGLNQPQHF. In nucleotides, the CDR3 is TGTGCCAGCAGTTCTACAGGGGGTCTCAATCAGCCCCAGCATTTT.